This TCR beta chain was documented in a study of T cells in Graves' hyperthyroidism and ophthalmopathy. Patients having uncontrolled infection, another autoimmune disease, pregnancy or lactation were not included. Authors of the study amplified TCR beta CDR3 regions from RNA transcripts. HTBI primers drove first-round RT-PCR of the TCR CDR3. In TCRdb, the multiplex PCR reads were re-called with MiXCR into one record per CDR3 protein. The sample records around 540,000 distinct CDR3 sequences, 15% to 20% being singletons. The V gene's germline CDR1 is MNHEY and CDR2 SVGAGI. The CDR3 length is 15 residues. Study-level points and caveats: Within blood appeared most thyroid clonotypes that had expanded above 0.001.

The sample holds a few counts of this clonotype. Its cognate antigen is unknown. At one end, the junction sequence differs from germline, possibly due to a read error. The receptor was derived from a woman in her 30s with Graves' ophthalmopathy. The gene calls are TRBV6-5 and TRBJ2-7; 7 bases agree with TRBD2. Input material: blood. The CDR3 is CASRYSSGATYEQYF. As DNA, the CDR3 is TGTGCCAGCAGATACTCTAGCGGAGCGACCTACGAGCAGTACTTC.